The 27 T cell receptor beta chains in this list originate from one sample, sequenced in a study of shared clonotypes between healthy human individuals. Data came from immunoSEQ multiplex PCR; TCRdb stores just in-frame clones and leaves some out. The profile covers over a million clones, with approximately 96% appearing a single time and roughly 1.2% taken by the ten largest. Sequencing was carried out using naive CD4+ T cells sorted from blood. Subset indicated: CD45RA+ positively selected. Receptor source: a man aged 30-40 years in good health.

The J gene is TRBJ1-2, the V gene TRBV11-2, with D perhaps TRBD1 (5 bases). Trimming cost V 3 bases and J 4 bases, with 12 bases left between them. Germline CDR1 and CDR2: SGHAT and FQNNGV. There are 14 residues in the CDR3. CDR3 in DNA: TGTGCCAGCAGCTTTATTGGGACGATCTATGGCTACACCTTC. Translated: CASSFIGTIYGYTF.

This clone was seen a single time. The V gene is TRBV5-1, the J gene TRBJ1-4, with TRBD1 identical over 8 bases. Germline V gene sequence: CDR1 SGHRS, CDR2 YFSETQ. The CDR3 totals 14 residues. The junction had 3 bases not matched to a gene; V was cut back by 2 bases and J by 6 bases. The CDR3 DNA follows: TGCGCCAGCAGCTTCCAGGGGGCGGATGAAAAACTGTTTTTT. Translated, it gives CASSFQGADEKLFF.

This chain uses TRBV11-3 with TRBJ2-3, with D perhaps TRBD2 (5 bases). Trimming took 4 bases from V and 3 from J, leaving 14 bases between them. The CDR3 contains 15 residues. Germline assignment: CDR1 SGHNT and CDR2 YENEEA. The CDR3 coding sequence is TGTGCCAGCAGCTCCGGGATCTTTGAGACAGATACGCAGTATTTT. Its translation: CASSSGIFETDTQYF.

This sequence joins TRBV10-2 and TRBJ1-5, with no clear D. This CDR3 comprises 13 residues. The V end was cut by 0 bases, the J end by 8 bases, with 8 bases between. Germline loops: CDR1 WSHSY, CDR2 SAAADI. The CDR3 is CASSESGPEPQHF. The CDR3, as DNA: TGCGCCAGCAGTGAGTCGGGTCCGGAGCCCCAGCATTTT.

The CDR3 loop reads CASSSGDGGAVETQYF. The CDR3 bases are TGTGCCAGCAGCTCAGGGGACGGGGGCGCGGTAGAGACCCAGTACTTC. This chain links TRBV25-1 with TRBJ2-5; D is tentatively TRBD1 or TRBD2 (6 bases each). This CDR3 has 16 amino acids. V lost 6 bases, J lost 4 bases, and 21 bases lay in between. Germline V gives CDR1 MGHDK, CDR2 SYGVNS.

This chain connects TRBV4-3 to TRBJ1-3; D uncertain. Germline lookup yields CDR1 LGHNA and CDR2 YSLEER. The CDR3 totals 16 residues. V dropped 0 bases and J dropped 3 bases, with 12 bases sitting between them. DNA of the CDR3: TGCGCCAGCAGCCAAGAGAGAGGAGGGATTGGAAACACCATATATTTT. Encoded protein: CASSQERGGIGNTIYF.

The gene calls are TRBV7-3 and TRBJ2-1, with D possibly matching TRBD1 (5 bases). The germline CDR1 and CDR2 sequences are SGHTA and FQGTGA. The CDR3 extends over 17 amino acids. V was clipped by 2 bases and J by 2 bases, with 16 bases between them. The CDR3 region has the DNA TGTGCCAGCAGCTTACGGTCCGGACAATGGGCCTACAATGAGCAGTTCTTC. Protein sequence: CASSLRSGQWAYNEQFF. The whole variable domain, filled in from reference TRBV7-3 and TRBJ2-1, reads GAGVSQTPSNKVTEKGKYVELRCDPISGHTALYWYRQSLGQGPEFLIYFQGTGAADDSGLPNDRFFAVRPEGSVSTLKIQRTERGDSAVYLCASSLRSGQWAYNEQFFGPGTRLTVL.

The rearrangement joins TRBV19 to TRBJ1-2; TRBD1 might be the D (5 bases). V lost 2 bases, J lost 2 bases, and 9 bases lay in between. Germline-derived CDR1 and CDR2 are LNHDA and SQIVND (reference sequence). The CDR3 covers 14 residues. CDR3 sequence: CASSIRQPNYGYTF. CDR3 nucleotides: TGTGCCAGTAGTATACGACAGCCCAACTATGGCTACACCTTC.

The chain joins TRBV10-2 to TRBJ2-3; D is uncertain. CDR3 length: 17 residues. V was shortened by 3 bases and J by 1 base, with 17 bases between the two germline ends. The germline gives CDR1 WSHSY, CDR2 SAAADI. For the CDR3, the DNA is TGCGCCAGCAGTGAACCCAGACTCACTTCTGGCACAGATACGCAGTATTTT. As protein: CASSEPRLTSGTDTQYF.

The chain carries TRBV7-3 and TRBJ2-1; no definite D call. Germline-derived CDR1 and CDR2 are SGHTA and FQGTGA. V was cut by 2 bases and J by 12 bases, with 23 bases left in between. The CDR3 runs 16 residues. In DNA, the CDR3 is TGTGCCAGCAGCTTAGATCTAAGGACGGGTAACGTGGGGCAGTTCTTC. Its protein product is CASSLDLRTGNVGQFF. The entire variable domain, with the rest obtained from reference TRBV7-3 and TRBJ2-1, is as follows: GAGVSQTPSNKVTEKGKYVELRCDPISGHTALYWYRQSLGQGPEFLIYFQGTGAADDSGLPNDRFFAVRPEGSVSTLKIQRTERGDSAVYLCASSLDLRTGNVGQFFGPGTRLTVL.

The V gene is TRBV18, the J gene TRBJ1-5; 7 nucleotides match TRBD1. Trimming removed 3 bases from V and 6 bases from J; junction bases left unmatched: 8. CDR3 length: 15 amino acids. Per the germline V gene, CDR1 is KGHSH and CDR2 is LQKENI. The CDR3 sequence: CASSPLGGVGQPQHF. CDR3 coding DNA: TGTGCCAGCTCACCTTTAGGGGGCGTTGGTCAGCCCCAGCATTTT.

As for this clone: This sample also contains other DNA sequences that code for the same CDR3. CDR3 amino acids: CASSEGLGYEQYF. DNA of the CDR3: TGTGCCAGCAGTGAAGGACTAGGCTACGAGCAGTACTTC. The chain uses TRBV2 and TRBJ2-7; D might be TRBD2 (6 bases). The CDR3 has 13 residues. Germline V gene lookup returns CDR1 SNHLY and CDR2 FYNNEI. The germline V and J ends were trimmed by 1 base and 3 bases, with 7 bases remaining between them.

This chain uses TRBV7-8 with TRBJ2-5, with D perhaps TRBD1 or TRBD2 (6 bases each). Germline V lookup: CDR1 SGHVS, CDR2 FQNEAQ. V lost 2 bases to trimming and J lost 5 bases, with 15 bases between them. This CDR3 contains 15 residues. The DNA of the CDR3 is TGTGCCAGCAGCTTAAGAGGCAGGGGAGGCGAGACCCAGTACTTC. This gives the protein CASSLRGRGGETQYF.

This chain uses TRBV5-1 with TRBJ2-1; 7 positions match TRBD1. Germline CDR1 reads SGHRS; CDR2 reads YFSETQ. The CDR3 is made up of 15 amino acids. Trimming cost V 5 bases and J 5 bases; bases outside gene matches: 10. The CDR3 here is CASSPGTDRNNEQFF. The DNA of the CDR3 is TGCGCCAGCAGTCCCGGGACAGATAGAAACAATGAGCAGTTCTTC.

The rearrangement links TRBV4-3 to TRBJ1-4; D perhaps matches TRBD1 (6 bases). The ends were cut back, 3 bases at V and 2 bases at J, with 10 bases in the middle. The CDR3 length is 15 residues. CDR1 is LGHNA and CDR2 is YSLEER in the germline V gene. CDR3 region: CASSHPGATNEKLFF. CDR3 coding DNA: TGCGCCAGCAGCCACCCAGGGGCCACTAATGAAAAACTGTTTTTT.

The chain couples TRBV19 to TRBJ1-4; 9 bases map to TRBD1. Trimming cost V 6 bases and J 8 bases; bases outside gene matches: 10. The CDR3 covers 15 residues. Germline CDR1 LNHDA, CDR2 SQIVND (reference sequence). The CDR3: CASSLEGQGGEKLFF. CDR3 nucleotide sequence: TGTGCCAGTAGCCTAGAGGGACAGGGAGGCGAAAAACTGTTTTTT. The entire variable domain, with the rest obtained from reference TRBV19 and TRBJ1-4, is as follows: DGGITQSPKYLFRKEGQNVTLSCEQNLNHDAMYWYRQDPGQGLRLIYYSQIVNDFQKGDIAEGYSVSREKKESFPLTVTSAQKNPTAFYLCASSLEGQGGEKLFFGSGTQLSVL.

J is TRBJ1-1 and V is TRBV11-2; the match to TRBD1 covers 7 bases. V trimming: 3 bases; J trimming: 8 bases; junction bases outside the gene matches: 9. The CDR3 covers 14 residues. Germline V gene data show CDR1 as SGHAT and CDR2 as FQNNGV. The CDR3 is CASSLNRGKSEAFF. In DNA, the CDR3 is TGTGCCAGCAGCTTGAACAGGGGAAAATCGGAAGCTTTCTTT.

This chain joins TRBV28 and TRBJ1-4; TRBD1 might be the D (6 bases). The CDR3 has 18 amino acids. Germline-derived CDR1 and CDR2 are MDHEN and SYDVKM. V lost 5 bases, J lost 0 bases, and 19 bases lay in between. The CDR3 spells CASSPDRPNPATNEKLFF. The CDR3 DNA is TGTGCCAGCAGTCCGGACAGACCGAACCCTGCAACTAATGAAAAACTGTTTTTT.

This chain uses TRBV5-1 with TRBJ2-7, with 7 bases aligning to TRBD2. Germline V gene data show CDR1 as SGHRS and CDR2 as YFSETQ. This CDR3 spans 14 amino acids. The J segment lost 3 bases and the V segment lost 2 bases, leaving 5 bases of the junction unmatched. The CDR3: CASSFGLVGYEQYF. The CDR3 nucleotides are TGCGCCAGCAGCTTTGGACTAGTCGGCTACGAGCAGTACTTC.

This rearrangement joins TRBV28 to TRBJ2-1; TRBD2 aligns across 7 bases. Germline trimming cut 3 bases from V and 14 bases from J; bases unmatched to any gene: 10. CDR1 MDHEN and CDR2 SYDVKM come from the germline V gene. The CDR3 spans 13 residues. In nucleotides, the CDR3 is TGTGCCAGCAGTTTGTTAGGTGGGCGGGGGAAGTTCTTC. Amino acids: CASSLLGGRGKFF.

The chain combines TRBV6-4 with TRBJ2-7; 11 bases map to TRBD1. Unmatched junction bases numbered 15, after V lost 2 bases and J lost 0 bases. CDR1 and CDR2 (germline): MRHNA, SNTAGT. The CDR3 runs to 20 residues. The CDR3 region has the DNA TGTGCCAGCAGTGACGAAAGGACAGGGGGCCGAGCCCGAACCTCCTACGAGCAGTACTTC. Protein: CASSDERTGGRARTSYEQYF.

The CDR3 DNA follows: TGCGCCAGCGGACTAGCGGGAGTGGGGAACACCGGGGAGCTGTTTTTT. It translates to CASGLAGVGNTGELFF. The chain joins TRBV5-1 to TRBJ2-2; TRBD2 agrees at 13 bases. Looked up from germline, CDR1 is SGHRS and CDR2 is YFSETQ. This CDR3 is built from 16 residues. Unmatched junction bases numbered 4, after V lost 7 bases and J lost 1 base.

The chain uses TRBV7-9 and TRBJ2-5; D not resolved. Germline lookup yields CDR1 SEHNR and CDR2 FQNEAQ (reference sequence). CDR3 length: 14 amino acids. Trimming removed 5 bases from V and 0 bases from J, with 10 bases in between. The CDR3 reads CASSTTAYQETQYF. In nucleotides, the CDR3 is TGTGCCAGCAGCACTACAGCGTACCAAGAGACCCAGTACTTC.

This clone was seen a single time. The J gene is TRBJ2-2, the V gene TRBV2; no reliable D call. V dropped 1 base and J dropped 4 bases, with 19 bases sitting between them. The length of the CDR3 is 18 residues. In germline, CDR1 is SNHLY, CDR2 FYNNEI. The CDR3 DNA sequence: TGTGCCAGCAGTGAAGGCGGCTACGGGCAAAAACCCACCGGGGAGCTGTTTTTT. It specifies CASSEGGYGQKPTGELFF.

This CDR3 is CASSMAGSPYGYTF. The CDR3 DNA follows: TGTGCCAGTAGTATGGCCGGGTCCCCCTATGGCTACACCTTC. This chain uses TRBV19 with TRBJ1-2; no firm D call. V lost 3 bases to trimming and J lost 4 bases, with 12 bases between them. The germline CDR1 and CDR2 sequences are LNHDA and SQIVND (reference sequence). This CDR3 spans 14 amino acids.

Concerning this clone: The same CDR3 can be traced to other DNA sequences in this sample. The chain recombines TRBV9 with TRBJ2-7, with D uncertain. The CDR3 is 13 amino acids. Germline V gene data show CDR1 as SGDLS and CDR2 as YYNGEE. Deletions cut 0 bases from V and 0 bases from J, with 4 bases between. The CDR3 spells CASSVGSSYEQYF. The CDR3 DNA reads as TGTGCCAGCAGCGTAGGAAGCTCCTACGAGCAGTACTTC. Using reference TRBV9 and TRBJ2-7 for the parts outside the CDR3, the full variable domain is DSGVTQTPKHLITATGQRVTLRCSPRSGDLSVYWYQQSLDQGLQFLIQYYNGEERAKGNILERFSAQQFPDLHSELNLSSLELGDSALYFCASSVGSSYEQYFGPGTRLTVT.

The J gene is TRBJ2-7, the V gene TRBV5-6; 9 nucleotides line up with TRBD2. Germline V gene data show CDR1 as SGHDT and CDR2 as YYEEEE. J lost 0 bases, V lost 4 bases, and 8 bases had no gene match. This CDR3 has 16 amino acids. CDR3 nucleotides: TGTGCCAGCAGCGCTAAGCCGGGACTAGCCTCCTACGAGCAGTACTTC. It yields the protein CASSAKPGLASYEQYF. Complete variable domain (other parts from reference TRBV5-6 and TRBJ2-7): DAGVTQSPTHLIKTRGQQVTLRCSPKSGHDTVSWYQQALGQGPQFIFQYYEEEERQRGNFPDRFSGHQFPNYSSELNVNALLLGDSALYLCASSAKPGLASYEQYFGPGTRLTVT.